This TCR beta chain emerged from a study of cytomegalovirus exposure and HLA in healthy donors. Study conclusions and caveats: Per a prior analysis, the majority of TCR beta V segments were productive roughly 87% or roughly 30% of the time. Some V segments could not be told apart, so they were left out, TRBV6-2 and TRBV6-3 among them.

The CDR3 length is 15 residues. V was pared by 1 base and J by 6 bases, with 4 bases of the junction left unmatched. In germline, CDR1 is MNHEY, CDR2 SVGAGI. It was with 60 Vbeta and 13 Jbeta primers that the PCR ran. Sequenced by immunoSEQ multiplex PCR; TCRdb stores in-frame clones only, minus some. The sample lists 150,000 to 200,000 clones, around 87% occurring once. This clone occurred a few times. Its matching antigen is unknown. The receptor comes from a woman aged 18 to 35 in good health and CMV-seronegative. The rearrangement joins TRBV6-5 to TRBJ1-3; 9 bases map to TRBD1. The sample taken for sequencing was PBMCs. The DNA of the CDR3 is TGTGCCAGCAGTTACTTAACAGGGGGCGAAAACACCATATATTTT. Amino acid sequence: CASSYLTGGENTIYF.